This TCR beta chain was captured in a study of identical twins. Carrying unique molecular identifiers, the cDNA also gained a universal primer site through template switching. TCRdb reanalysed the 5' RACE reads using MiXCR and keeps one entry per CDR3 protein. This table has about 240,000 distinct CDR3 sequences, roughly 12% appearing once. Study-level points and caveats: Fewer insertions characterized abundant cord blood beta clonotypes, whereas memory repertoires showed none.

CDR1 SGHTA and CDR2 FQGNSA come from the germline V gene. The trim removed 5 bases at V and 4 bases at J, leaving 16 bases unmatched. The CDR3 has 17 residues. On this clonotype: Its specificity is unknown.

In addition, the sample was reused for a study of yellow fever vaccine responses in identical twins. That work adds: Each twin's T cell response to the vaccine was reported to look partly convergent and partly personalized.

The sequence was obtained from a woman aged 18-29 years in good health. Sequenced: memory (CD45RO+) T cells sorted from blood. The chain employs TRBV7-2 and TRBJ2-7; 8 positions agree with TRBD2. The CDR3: CASSPGSSGVPGYEQYF. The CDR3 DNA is TGTGCCAGCAGCCCCGGGAGTAGCGGGGTCCCAGGGTACGAGCAGTACTTC.